A selection of T cell receptor beta chains follows, all from one sample in a study of human T cells and chemical hapten exposure. One entry per CDR3 protein results from TCRdb running MiXCR on the RACE reads. Of under 300,000 distinct CDR3 sequences detected, approximately 8.6% appear once; the ten largest clones hold 2.3%. The sequencing used whole blood, collected in connection with sensitization to the hapten diphenylcyclopropenone (DPC). The receptors shown here come from a middle-aged woman with alopecia areata. Some clones in this sample may be carry-over from other donors' samples. Both conserved end residues are part of each CDR3. The D gene is left open where the match is weak. Clone size is stated in some rows and not others, as once, few, many or a class when expanded.

>TRBV12-3/TRBV12-4|14|TRBD1|TRBJ1-6|few
TGTGCCAGCAGTTCCACAGGGGAGGTTTCACCCCTCCACTTT
CASSSTGEVSPLHF
>TRBV6-5|16|TRBD2|TRBJ2-5|few
TGTGCCAGCAGTTACCAGACTAGCGGGAGGGGGCAGACCCAGTACTTC
CASSYQTSGRGQTQYF
>TRBV28|15|.|TRBJ2-5|.
TGTGCCAGCAGTGAAGGGGGAGCGGTACAAGAGACCCAGTACTTC
CASSEGGAVQETQYF
>TRBV10-3|14|TRBD1|TRBJ1-5|few
TGTGCCATCAGTTCGGGACAGGACAATCAGCCCCAGCATTTT
CAISSGQDNQPQHF
>TRBV6-1|14|.|TRBJ1-2|.
TGTGCCAGCAGTGAAGCTCTAGGGCGGAGTGGCTACACCTTC
CASSEALGRSGYTF
>TRBV5-5|16|.|TRBJ2-7|.
TGTGCCAGCAGCTTGAGGGTTGGGCCTTTGACCTACGAGCAGTACTTC
CASSLRVGPLTYEQYF
>TRBV29-1|12|.|TRBJ2-5|few
TGCAGCGTTGACGAGGTATATTCGAGCCAGTACTTC
CSVDEVYSSQYF
>TRBV2|15|TRBD2|TRBJ2-2|few
TGTGCCACCAGCCTACAGGAGGCGGGGGCCGGGGAGCTGTTTTTT
CATSLQEAGAGELFF
>TRBV6-5|15|.|TRBJ1-1|few
TGTGCCAGCAGTTACTCGCCATCCCACCGAGGTGAAGCTTTCTTT
CASSYSPSHRGEAFF
>TRBV7-2|13|.|TRBJ2-3|many
TGTGCCAGCAGCTTACAAAGCACAGATACGCAGTATTTT
CASSLQSTDTQYF
>TRBV18|14|.|TRBJ2-3|.
TGTGCCAGCTCACCAGGATCTGACGGAGATACGCAGTATTTT
CASSPGSDGDTQYF
>TRBV18|15|.|TRBJ1-1|.
TGTGCCAGCTCACCACGGACCAACTTGAACACTGAAGCTTTCTTT
CASSPRTNLNTEAFF
>TRBV5-1|17|.|TRBJ1-5|many
TGCGCCAGCAGCTTGGCCCCAAACGGCCTTAGCAATCAGCCCCAGCATTTT
CASSLAPNGLSNQPQHF
>TRBV4-3|16|TRBD2|TRBJ2-1|many
TGCGCCAGCAGCCAAGACGGGGGGAGCTCCTACAATGAGCAGTTCTTC
CASSQDGGSSYNEQFF
>TRBV9|16|TRBD2|TRBJ2-5|few
TGTGCCAGCAGCGTAGGAGGTAGCGGGATGGGTGAGACCCAGTACTTC
CASSVGGSGMGETQYF
>TRBV6-2/TRBV6-3|12|.|TRBJ2-7|.
TGTGCCAGCAGTACGCTAGGTTACGAGCAGTACTTC
CASSTLGYEQYF
>TRBV20-1|14|.|TRBJ1-5|few
TGCAGTGCTAGTGATCCCCGTTCCAATCAGCCCCAGCATTTT
CSASDPRSNQPQHF
>TRBV28|12|TRBD2|TRBJ2-1|.
TGTGCGGGGAGCGGGATTAGGAGTGAGCAGTTCTTC
CAGSGIRSEQFF
>TRBV11-2|17|.|TRBJ2-1|many
TGTGCCAGCAGCTTAAGATTGGGGACTGCGCTTTACAATGAGCAGTTCTTC
CASSLRLGTALYNEQFF
>TRBV5-1|14|TRBD2|TRBJ2-1|many
TGCGCCAGCGGGCGGACTAGCGGAGAGCAGTCCCAGTTCTTC
CASGRTSGEQSQFF
>TRBV4-2|16|TRBD1|TRBJ2-2|few
TGTGCCAGCAGCCCGCGGACAGGGTCGAACACCGGGGAGCTGTTTTTT
CASSPRTGSNTGELFF
>TRBV28|13|.|TRBJ1-4|.
TGTGCCAGCAGTTTGGACCCCCGATCGGGACTGTTTTTT
CASSLDPRSGLFF
>TRBV28|16|TRBD2|TRBJ2-7|few
TGTGCCAGCAGTTTCCCTGGACTAGCGGGAGGTTACGAGCAGTACTTC
CASSFPGLAGGYEQYF
>TRBV9|15|.|TRBJ1-4|.
TGTGCCAGCAGCGTAGATCCTGCAACTAATGAAAAACTGTTTTTT
CASSVDPATNEKLFF
>TRBV15|15|.|TRBJ1-5|.
TGTGCCACCAGCCGGGCGTGGGGGAGATTGCAGCCCCAGCATTTT
CATSRAWGRLQPQHF